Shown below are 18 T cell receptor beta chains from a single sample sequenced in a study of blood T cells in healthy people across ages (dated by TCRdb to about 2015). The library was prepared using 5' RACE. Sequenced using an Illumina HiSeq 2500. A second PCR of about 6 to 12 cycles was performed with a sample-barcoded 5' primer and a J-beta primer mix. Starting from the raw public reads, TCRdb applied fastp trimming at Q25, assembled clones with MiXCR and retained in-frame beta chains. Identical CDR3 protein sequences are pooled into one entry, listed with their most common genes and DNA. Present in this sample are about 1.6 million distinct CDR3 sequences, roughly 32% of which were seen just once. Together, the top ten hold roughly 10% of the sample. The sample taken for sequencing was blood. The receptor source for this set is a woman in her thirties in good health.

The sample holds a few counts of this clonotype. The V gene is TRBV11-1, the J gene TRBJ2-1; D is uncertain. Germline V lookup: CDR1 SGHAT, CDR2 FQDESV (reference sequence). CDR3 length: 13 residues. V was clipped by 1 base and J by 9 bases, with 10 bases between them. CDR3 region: CASSLVADVEQFF. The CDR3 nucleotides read TGTGCCAGCAGCTTAGTCGCAGACGTTGAGCAGTTCTTC.

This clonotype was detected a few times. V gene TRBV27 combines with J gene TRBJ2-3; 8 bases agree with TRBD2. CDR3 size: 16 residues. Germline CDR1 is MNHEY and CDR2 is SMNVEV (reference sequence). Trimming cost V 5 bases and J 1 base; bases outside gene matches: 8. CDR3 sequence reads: CASSPTRGGGTDTQYF. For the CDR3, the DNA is TGTGCCAGCAGTCCGACCCGGGGGGGCGGCACAGATACGCAGTATTTT.

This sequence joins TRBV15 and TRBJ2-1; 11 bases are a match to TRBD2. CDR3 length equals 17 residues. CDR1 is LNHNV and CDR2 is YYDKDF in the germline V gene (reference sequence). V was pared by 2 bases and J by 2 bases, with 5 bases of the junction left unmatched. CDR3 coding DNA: TGTGCCACCAGCAGAACCTGGACTAGCGGGCCCTACAATGAGCAGTTCTTC. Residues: CATSRTWTSGPYNEQFF. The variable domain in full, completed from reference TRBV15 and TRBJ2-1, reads DAMVIQNPRYQVTQFGKPVTLSCSQTLNHNVMYWYQQKSSQAPKLLFHYYDKDFNNEADTPDNFQSRRPNTSFCFLDIRSPGLGDTAMYLCATSRTWTSGPYNEQFFGPGTRLTVL.

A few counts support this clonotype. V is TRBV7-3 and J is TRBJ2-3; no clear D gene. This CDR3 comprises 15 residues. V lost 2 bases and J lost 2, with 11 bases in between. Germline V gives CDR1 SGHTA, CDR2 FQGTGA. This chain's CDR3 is CASSLGGRTTDTQYF. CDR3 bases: TGTGCCAGCAGCTTAGGTGGCAGAACCACAGATACGCAGTATTTT.

In nucleotides, the CDR3 is TGTGCCAGCAGAAGTAGTGGGGGGGCAGATACGCAGTATTTT. It codes for CASRSSGGADTQYF. The gene calls are TRBV6-5 and TRBJ2-3; 7 bases map to TRBD2. CDR3 length: 14 amino acids. V was clipped by 6 bases and J by 4 bases; unmatched bases: 7. Germline-derived CDR1 and CDR2 are MNHEY and SVGAGI.

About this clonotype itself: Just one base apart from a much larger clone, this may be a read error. In DNA form, the CDR3 reads TGCAGTGCTAGTTGGCGGGGGGGCCTCCATGAGCAGTTCTTC. It translates to CSASWRGGLHEQFF. V is TRBV20-1 and J is TRBJ2-1; 9 bases match TRBD2. Per the germline V gene, CDR1 is DFQATT and CDR2 is SNEGSKA (reference sequence). The CDR3 covers 14 residues. J was trimmed by 8 bases and V by 3 bases; bases with no gene match: 8.

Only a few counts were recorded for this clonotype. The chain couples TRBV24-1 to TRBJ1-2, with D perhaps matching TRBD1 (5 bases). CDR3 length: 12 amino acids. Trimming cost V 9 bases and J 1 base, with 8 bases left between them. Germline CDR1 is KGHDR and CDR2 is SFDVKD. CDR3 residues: CATGDRNYGYTF. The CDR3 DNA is TGTGCCACCGGGGACCGTAACTATGGCTACACCTTC.

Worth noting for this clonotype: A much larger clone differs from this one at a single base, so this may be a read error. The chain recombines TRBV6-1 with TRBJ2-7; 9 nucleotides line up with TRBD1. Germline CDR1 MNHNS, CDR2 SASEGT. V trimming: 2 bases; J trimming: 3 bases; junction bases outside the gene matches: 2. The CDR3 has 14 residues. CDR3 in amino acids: CASSEWGQGYEQYF. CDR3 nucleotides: TGTGCCAGCAGTGAATGGGGACAGGGCTACGAGCAGTACTTC.

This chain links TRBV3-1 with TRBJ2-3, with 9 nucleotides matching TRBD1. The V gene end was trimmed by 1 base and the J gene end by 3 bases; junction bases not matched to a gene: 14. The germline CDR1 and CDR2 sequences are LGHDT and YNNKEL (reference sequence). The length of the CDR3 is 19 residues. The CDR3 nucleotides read TGTGCCAGCAGCCAAGGAAGGCAAAGGGATGACAGGGGGACAGATACGCAGTATTTT. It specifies CASSQGRQRDDRGTDTQYF.

CDR3 region: CASNHDWGSYNEQFF. In DNA form, the CDR3 reads TGTGCCAGCAACCATGACTGGGGCTCCTACAATGAGCAGTTCTTC. This chain uses TRBV6-2 or TRBV6-3 with TRBJ2-1; D not resolved. This CDR3 spans 15 amino acids. V gave up 7 bases and J gave up 0 bases, with 13 bases separating them. Germline CDR1 MNHEY, CDR2 SVGEGT.

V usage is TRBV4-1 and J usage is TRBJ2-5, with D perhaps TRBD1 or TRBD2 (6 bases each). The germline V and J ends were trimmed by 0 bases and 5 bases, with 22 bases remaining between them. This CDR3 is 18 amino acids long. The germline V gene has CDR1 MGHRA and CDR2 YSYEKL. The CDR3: CASSQDWVANRGDETQYF. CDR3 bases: TGCGCCAGCAGCCAAGATTGGGTCGCTAATAGGGGGGATGAGACCCAGTACTTC.

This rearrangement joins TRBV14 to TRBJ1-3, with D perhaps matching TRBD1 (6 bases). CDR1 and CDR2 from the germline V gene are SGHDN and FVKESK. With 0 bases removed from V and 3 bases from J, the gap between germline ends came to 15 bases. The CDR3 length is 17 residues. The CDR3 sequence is CASSQEGPGVYGNTIYF. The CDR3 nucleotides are TGTGCCAGCAGCCAAGAAGGTCCAGGGGTTTATGGAAACACCATATATTTT. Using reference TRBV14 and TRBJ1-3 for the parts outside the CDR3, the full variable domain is EAGVTQFPSHSVIEKGQTVTLRCDPISGHDNLYWYRRVMGKEIKFLLHFVKESKQDESGMPNNRFLAERTGGTYSTLKVQPAELEDSGVYFCASSQEGPGVYGNTIYFGEGSWLTVV.

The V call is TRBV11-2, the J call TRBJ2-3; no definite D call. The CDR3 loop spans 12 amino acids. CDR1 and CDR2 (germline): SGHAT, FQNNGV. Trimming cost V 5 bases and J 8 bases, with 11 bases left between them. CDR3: CASSHGLGTQYF. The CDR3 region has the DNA TGTGCCAGCAGCCACGGGTTGGGTACGCAGTATTTT.

In nucleotides, the CDR3 is TGTGCCAGCAGTTTACTAGCGGGACAGGGGGACTATGGCTACACCTTC. Residues: CASSLLAGQGDYGYTF. The V gene is TRBV27, the J gene TRBJ1-2; 11 bases agree with TRBD1. Germline V lookup: CDR1 MNHEY, CDR2 SMNVEV (reference sequence). The CDR3 totals 16 residues. V gave up 2 bases and J gave up 3 bases; unmatched junction bases: 5.

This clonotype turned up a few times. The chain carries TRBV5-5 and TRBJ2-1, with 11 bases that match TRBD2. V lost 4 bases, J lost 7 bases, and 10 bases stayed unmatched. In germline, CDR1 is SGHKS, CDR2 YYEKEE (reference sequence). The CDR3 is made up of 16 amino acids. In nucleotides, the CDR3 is TGTGCCAGCAGCCGTAGGGGACTAGCGGTTCTTAATGAGCAGTTCTTC. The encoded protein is CASSRRGLAVLNEQFF.

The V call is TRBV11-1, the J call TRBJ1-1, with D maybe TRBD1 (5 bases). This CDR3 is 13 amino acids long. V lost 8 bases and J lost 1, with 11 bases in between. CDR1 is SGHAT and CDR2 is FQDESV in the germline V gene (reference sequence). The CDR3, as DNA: TGTGCCAGCCGGGGGGAGGCGAACACTGAAGCTTTCTTT. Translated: CASRGEANTEAFF.

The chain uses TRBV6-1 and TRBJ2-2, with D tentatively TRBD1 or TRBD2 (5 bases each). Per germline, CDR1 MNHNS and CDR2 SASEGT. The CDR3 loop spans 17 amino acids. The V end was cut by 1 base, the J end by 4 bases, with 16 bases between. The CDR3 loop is CASSEGDPTHFTGELFF. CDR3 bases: TGTGCCAGCAGTGAAGGGGACCCGACACATTTCACCGGGGAGCTGTTTTTT.

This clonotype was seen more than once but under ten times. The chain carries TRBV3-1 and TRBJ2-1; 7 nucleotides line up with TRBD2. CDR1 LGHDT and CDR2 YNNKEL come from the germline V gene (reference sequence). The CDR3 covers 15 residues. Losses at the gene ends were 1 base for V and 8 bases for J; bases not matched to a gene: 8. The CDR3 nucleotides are TGTGCCAGCAGCCAAGGGTCAGCGGGGTGGGATGAGCAGTTCTTC. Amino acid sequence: CASSQGSAGWDEQFF.